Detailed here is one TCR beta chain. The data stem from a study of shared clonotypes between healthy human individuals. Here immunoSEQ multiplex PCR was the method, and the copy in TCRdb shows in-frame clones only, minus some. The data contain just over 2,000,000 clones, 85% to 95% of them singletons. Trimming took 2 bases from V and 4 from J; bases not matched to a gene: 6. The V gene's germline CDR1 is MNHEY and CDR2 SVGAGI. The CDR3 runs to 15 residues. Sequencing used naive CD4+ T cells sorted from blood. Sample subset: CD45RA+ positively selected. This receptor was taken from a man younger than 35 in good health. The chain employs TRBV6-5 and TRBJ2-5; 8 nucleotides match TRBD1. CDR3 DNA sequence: TGTGCCAGCAGTTACGGACAGGGCGGGCCAGAGACCCAGTACTTC. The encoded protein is CASSYGQGGPETQYF.